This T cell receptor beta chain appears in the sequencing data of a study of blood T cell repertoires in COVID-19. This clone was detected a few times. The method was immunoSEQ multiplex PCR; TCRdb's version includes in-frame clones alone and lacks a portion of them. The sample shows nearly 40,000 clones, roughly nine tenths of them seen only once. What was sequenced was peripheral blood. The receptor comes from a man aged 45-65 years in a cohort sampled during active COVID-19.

Here the CDR3 reads CASSTQGNSNQPQHF. The CDR3 DNA reads as TGTGCCAGCTCCACACAGGGAAATAGCAATCAGCCCCAGCATTTT. This chain links TRBV18 with TRBJ1-5; perhaps TRBD1 as D (6 bases). Germline V lookup: CDR1 KGHSH, CDR2 LQKENI. The CDR3 totals 15 residues. The V and J ends lost 6 bases and 0 bases respectively, with 12 bases between them.